A single sample gave rise to the 21 T cell receptor beta chains below, sequenced in a study of spatial heterogeneity in lung cancer. Noted time point: sample taken at primary tumor resection. Material for sequencing was whole RNA from tumor, nontumor lung or frozen PBMC, left unsorted. TCRdb re-analysed the 5' RACE reads in MiXCR, keeping a single row per CDR3 protein. The sample lists 30,000 to 40,000 distinct CDR3 sequences, less than 5.5% occurring once. The material was PBMCs, obtained at surgery. The source is a female donor with early-stage non-small cell lung cancer.

In its sample, this clonotype was seen many times. The gene calls are TRBV4-1 and TRBJ1-2; the D gene is possibly TRBD1 (5 bases). Germline V CDR1 and CDR2: MGHRA, YSYEKL. The CDR3 is 15 residues long. The V and J ends lost 1 base and 8 bases respectively, with 17 bases between them. The CDR3 DNA reads as TGCGCCAGCAGCCAAGCGGTTACGGGGGTAAACGGCTACACCTTC. Protein product: CASSQAVTGVNGYTF.

In this sample, this clonotype turned up many times. The V and J genes are TRBV12-3 or TRBV12-4 and TRBJ1-2; weak D call: TRBD1 (6 bases). This CDR3 is built from 14 residues. Trimming pared 6 bases from V and 8 bases from J, leaving 19 bases between. CDR3 coding DNA: TGTGCCAGCAGCCCCCGGAGGGGGGTAGGCGGCTACACCTTC. The encoded protein is CASSPRRGVGGYTF.

There are a few counts of this clonotype. The chain is built from TRBV10-3 and TRBJ1-4, with no clear D. V was clipped by 6 bases and J by 8 bases, with 7 bases between them. This CDR3 is built from 11 residues. CDR1 and CDR2 from the germline V gene are ENHRY and SYGVKD. CDR3 amino acids: CAIRSGEKLFF. CDR3 DNA: TGTGCCATCAGGTCTGGAGAAAAACTGTTTTTT.

There are many counts of this clonotype. The V gene is TRBV7-2, the J gene TRBJ1-5; no definite D call. Trimming took off 5 bases at V and 0 bases at J, with 8 bases between the two ends. CDR1 and CDR2 from the germline V gene are SGHTA and FQGNSA. This CDR3 is 14 amino acids long. In DNA, the CDR3 is TGTGCCAGCAGCCCCTCCGGTAGCAATCAGCCCCAGCATTTT. Residues: CASSPSGSNQPQHF.

This clonotype occurred many times. This chain links TRBV14 with TRBJ2-1; D is unresolved. The ends were cut back, 0 bases at V and 5 bases at J, with 8 bases in the middle. Germline V gene sequence: CDR1 SGHDN, CDR2 FVKESK. This CDR3 comprises 14 residues. CDR3 amino acids: CASSQEIQHNEQFF. CDR3 sequence (DNA): TGTGCCAGCAGCCAAGAAATCCAACACAATGAGCAGTTCTTC.

This clonotype was counted at least ten times. This chain links TRBV28 with TRBJ1-1; 7 nucleotides match TRBD1. The CDR3 sequence is 13 residues long. The germline V gene has CDR1 MDHEN and CDR2 SYDVKM. V shed 2 bases, J shed 6 bases, and the junction held 3 bases outside the gene matches. The CDR3 sequence is CASSLIGGPEAFF. CDR3 bases: TGTGCCAGCAGTTTAATAGGGGGCCCTGAAGCTTTCTTT.

This clonotype was seen ten or more times. V and J are TRBV28 and TRBJ1-5, with unresolved D. The CDR3 contains 16 residues. Germline loops: CDR1 MDHEN, CDR2 SYDVKM. The V gene lost 3 bases and the J gene lost 0 bases, with 12 bases spanning the gap. CDR3 in DNA: TGTGCCAGCAGTTTCTGGTCGGGGAATAGCAATCAGCCCCAGCATTTT. This sequence encodes CASSFWSGNSNQPQHF.

This clonotype occurred many times. CDR3 DNA sequence: TGTGCCAGCAGCCCTAGTTCGTCAGGCGAAAAACTGTTTTTT. Translated: CASSPSSSGEKLFF. The chain combines TRBV3-1 with TRBJ1-4; D unresolved. Trimming removed 4 bases at V and 8 bases at J, with 14 bases between. The CDR3 spans 14 residues. Germline-derived CDR1 and CDR2 are LGHDT and YNNKEL (reference sequence).

In this sample, this clonotype turned up many times. The chain is built from TRBV10-2 and TRBJ2-2; tentative D call: TRBD1 (6 bases). CDR3 length equals 16 residues. V was clipped by 8 bases and J by 2 bases, with 18 bases between them. Germline V CDR1 and CDR2: WSHSY, SAAADI. CDR3 amino acids: CASSRGRGLNTGELFF. The CDR3 DNA reads as TGCGCCAGCTCCAGGGGTAGGGGGTTAAACACCGGGGAGCTGTTTTTT.

This clonotype came up a few times. V and J are TRBV4-3 and TRBJ1-6; D not resolved. V was cut by 0 bases and J by 14 bases, with 17 bases left in between. The CDR3 runs to 15 residues. Germline CDR1 LGHNA, CDR2 YSLEER. The CDR3, as DNA: TGCGCCAGCAGCCAAGATGGCGGCACCTCGGGAGCCCTCCACTTT. Encoded protein: CASSQDGGTSGALHF.

This clonotype occurred many times. V is TRBV3-1 and J is TRBJ1-1; D ambiguous. Germline CDR1 and CDR2: LGHDT and YNNKEL (reference sequence). The CDR3 runs 11 residues. V lost 2 bases to trimming and J lost 11 bases, with 9 bases between them. CDR3 DNA: TGTGCCAGCAGCCAATCGAGTTGGGCTTTCTTT. Its protein product is CASSQSSWAFF.

This clonotype was seen a few times. The chain uses TRBV5-4 and TRBJ2-2; a possible D gene is TRBD2 (7 bases). The CDR3 contains 16 residues. V lost 0 bases, J lost 7 bases, and 16 bases lay in between. Germline CDR1 is SGHNT and CDR2 is YYREEE (reference sequence). The CDR3 loop reads CASSLGGGVKGGELFF. The CDR3 coding sequence is TGTGCCAGCAGCTTGGGCGGGGGCGTAAAGGGCGGGGAGCTGTTTTTT. The full variable domain, completed using reference TRBV5-4 and TRBJ2-2, is ETGVTQSPTHLIKTRGQQVTLRCSSQSGHNTVSWYQQALGQGPQFIFQYYREEENGRGNFPPRFSGLQFPNYSSELNVNALELDDSALYLCASSLGGGVKGGELFFGEGSRLTVL.

This clonotype occurred many times. The gene calls are TRBV29-1 and TRBJ2-7; D remains unclear. The CDR3 totals 11 residues. Looked up from germline, CDR1 is SQVTM and CDR2 is ANQGSEA. V shed 7 bases and J shed 7 bases, with 14 bases lying between them. The CDR3 region has the DNA TGCAGCGCCGGTGGTTCCAGAGAGCAGTACTTC. Protein sequence: CSAGGSREQYF.

This clonotype was found many times. The CDR3 protein is CASRTGAGTDTQYF. DNA for the CDR3: TGTGCCAGCAGGACAGGGGCGGGCACAGATACGCAGTATTTT. The chain recombines TRBV28 with TRBJ2-3; 8 bases agree with TRBD1. The CDR3 is made up of 14 amino acids. Germline V gene lookup returns CDR1 MDHEN and CDR2 SYDVKM. The trim removed 6 bases at V and 1 base at J, leaving 3 bases unmatched.

This clonotype was found many times. This rearrangement joins TRBV19 to TRBJ1-5, with TRBD1 matching 9 bases. Trimming at V came to 1 base and at J to 6 bases, leaving 10 bases not matched to a gene. Germline CDR1 and CDR2: LNHDA and SQIVND (reference sequence). The CDR3 consists of 17 residues. The CDR3 DNA reads TGTGCCAGTAGTATAGTCGCCGGGACAGGGTGGGGTCAGCCCCAGCATTTT. Protein sequence: CASSIVAGTGWGQPQHF.

This clonotype showed up many times. The chain is built from TRBV5-4 and TRBJ2-1; 7 nucleotides agree with TRBD1. From germline, CDR1 is SGHNT and CDR2 YYREEE (reference sequence). CDR3 length: 13 amino acids. Trimming took 3 bases from V and 8 from J; bases not matched to a gene: 5. The CDR3 loop reads CASSSLTGDEQFF. Written as DNA, the CDR3 is TGTGCCAGCAGCTCCCTTACAGGGGATGAGCAGTTCTTC.

This clonotype has a handful of counts. The chain is built from TRBV14 and TRBJ1-5, with TRBD1 matching 7 bases. The CDR3 covers 16 residues. The germline gives CDR1 SGHDN, CDR2 FVKESK. Losses at the gene ends were 4 bases for V and 4 bases for J; bases not matched to a gene: 10. CDR3 DNA: TGTGCCAGCAGCCCCGACAGGGACGAAACTAATCAGCCCCAGCATTTT. Protein product: CASSPDRDETNQPQHF. Full variable domain (missing parts from reference TRBV14 and TRBJ1-5): EAGVTQFPSHSVIEKGQTVTLRCDPISGHDNLYWYRRVMGKEIKFLLHFVKESKQDESGMPNNRFLAERTGGTYSTLKVQPAELEDSGVYFCASSPDRDETNQPQHFGDGTRLSIL.

This clonotype appeared many times. The genes are TRBV21-1 and TRBJ2-1; the table gives TRBD1 as D, unverified against the DNA. TRBV21-1 corresponds to a pseudogene. The CDR3 contains 17 residues. CDR3 nucleotide sequence: TGTGCCAGCAGCGGGACAGTCCTCACCCTCCCCTACAATGAGCAGTTCTTC. This encodes CASSGTVLTLPYNEQFF.

This clonotype came up a few times. This chain links TRBV7-8 with TRBJ2-1, with 8 bases lining up with TRBD2. The V gene's germline CDR1 is SGHVS and CDR2 FQNEAQ. CDR3 length: 15 amino acids. Trimming at V came to 5 bases and at J to 4 bases, leaving 7 bases not matched to a gene. In DNA form, the CDR3 reads TGTGCCAGCAGCCTCCAGCGGGGGTTTTACAATGAGCAGTTCTTC. This gives the protein CASSLQRGFYNEQFF.

The table lists this clonotype with many counts. Here the CDR3 reads CASSLSDRGEGNTIYF. The CDR3 nucleotides are TGTGCCAGCAGCCTCTCGGACAGGGGAGAGGGAAACACCATATATTTT. The chain couples TRBV25-1 to TRBJ1-3; TRBD1 agrees at 9 bases. V was clipped by 6 bases and J by 4 bases; unmatched bases: 10. Germline lookup yields CDR1 MGHDK and CDR2 SYGVNS. This CDR3 spans 16 amino acids.

The chain is built from TRBV6-5 and TRBJ2-3; D is perhaps TRBD1 or TRBD2 (6 bases each). The CDR3 loop spans 15 amino acids. V lost 6 bases and J 4 bases, leaving 17 bases between the germline ends. From germline, CDR1 is MNHEY and CDR2 SVGAGI. The DNA of the CDR3 is TGTGCCAGCAGGACAGGAGGGGTCCCGGCAGATACGCAGTATTTT. Amino acid sequence: CASRTGGVPADTQYF.